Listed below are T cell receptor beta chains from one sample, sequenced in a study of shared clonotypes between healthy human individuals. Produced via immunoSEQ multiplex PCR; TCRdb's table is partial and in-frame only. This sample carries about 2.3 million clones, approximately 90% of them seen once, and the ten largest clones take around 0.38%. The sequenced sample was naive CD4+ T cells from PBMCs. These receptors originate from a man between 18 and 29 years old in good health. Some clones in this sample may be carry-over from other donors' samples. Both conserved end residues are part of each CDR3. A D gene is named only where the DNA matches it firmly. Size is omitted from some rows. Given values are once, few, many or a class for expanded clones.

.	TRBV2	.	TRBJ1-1	TGTGCCAGCAGTGAAAGAGGCAGGTCTGGTGTTGCTTTCTTT	CASSERGRSGVAFF
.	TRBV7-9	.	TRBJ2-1	TGTGCCAGCACCCGAGGGGGGGCCCGGACTGGGAATGAGCAGTTCTTC	CASTRGGARTGNEQFF
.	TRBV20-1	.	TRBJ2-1	TGCAGTGCTAGAGGTGGAGGAGGGCAGTTCTTC	CSARGGGGQFF
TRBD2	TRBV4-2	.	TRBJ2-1	TGTGCCAGCAGCCAAAGGCTAGCGGGAGGGCCCCAGGGGCAGTTCTTC	CASSQRLAGGPQGQFF
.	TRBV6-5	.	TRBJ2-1	TGTGCCAGCAGTTTACGAGGTTGGGATGAGCAGTTCTTC	CASSLRGWDEQFF
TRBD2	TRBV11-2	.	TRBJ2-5	TGTGCCAGCAGCTTACCAGGGAGGGGGACCCAGTACTTC	CASSLPGRGTQYF
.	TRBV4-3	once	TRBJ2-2	TGCGCCAGCAGCGCCGGATCCTCGAGGGGGTATCAGGACACCGGGGAGCTGTTTTTT	CASSAGSSRGYQDTGELFF
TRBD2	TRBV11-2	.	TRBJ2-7	TGTGCCAGCAGCTTAGATTTAGCGGGATCCTACGAGCAGTACTTC	CASSLDLAGSYEQYF
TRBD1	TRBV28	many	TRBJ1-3	TGTGCCAGCAGTTCGTGGGACAGGGTAGGAGACACCATATATTTT	CASSSWDRVGDTIYF
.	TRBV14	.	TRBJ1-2	TGTGCCAGCAGCAGGGCATCGGAAGGCTACACCTTC	CASSRASEGYTF
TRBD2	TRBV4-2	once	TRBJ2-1	TGTGCCAGCAGCCAAGAACCCACGGGGCGCGGGAGAGACACCTACAATGAGCAGTTCTTC	CASSQEPTGRGRDTYNEQFF
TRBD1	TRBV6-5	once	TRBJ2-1	TGTGCCAGCAACCCCTTGGGACAGGGGGCTCTTGAGCAGTTCTTC	CASNPLGQGALEQFF
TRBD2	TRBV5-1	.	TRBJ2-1	TGCGCCAGCAAGACCGGGACTAGCGGGAGGATCAATGAGCAGTTCTTC	CASKTGTSGRINEQFF
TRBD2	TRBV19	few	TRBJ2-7	TGTGCCAGTAGTTCCGGAGCGGGAGTGACCTACGAGCAGTACTTC	CASSSGAGVTYEQYF
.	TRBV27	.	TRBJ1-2	TGTGCCAGCAAGTTCAGGGAGAACTATGGCTACACCTTC	CASKFRENYGYTF
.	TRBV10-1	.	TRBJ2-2	TGCGCCAGCCTTACGGACCAAGCCGGGGAGCTGTTTTTT	CASLTDQAGELFF
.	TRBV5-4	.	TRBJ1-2	TGTGCCAGCAGCTATGACGGCAACTATGGCTACACCTTC	CASSYDGNYGYTF
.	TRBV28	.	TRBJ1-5	TGTGCCAGCAGCCCCCTTACCCAGCCCCAGCATTTT	CASSPLTQPQHF
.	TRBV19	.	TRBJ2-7	TGTGCCAGTAGTCCCCGTGGGAGCGCAAGAGTACCCGTAGAGCAGTACTTC	CASSPRGSARVPVEQYF
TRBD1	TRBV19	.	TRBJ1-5	TGTGCCAGCGGACAGGGGGACTATCAGCCCCAGCATTTT	CASGQGDYQPQHF
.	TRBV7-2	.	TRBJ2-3	TGTGCCAGCAGCTTAGAGGGGACCGCATCGAATACGCAGTATTTT	CASSLEGTASNTQYF
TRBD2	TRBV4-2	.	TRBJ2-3	TGTGCCAGCAGCCAAGAGACTAGCGGGAGGGTTACGCAGTATTTT	CASSQETSGRVTQYF
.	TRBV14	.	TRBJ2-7	TGTGCCAGCAGCCAAGATTTTGTGCGCGAGCAGTACTTC	CASSQDFVREQYF
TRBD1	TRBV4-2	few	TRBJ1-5	TGTGCCAGCAGCCAGCAAACAGGGGACAATCAGCCCCAGCATTTT	CASSQQTGDNQPQHF
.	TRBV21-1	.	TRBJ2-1	TGTGCCAGCAGCAAGGAGAGGGGCGGGACTAGTTGGTACAATGAGCAGTTCTTC	CASSKERGGTSWYNEQFF
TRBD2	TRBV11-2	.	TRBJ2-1	TGTGCCAGCACCAGCGGGCGGGAGGGGAATGAGCAGTTCTTC	CASTSGREGNEQFF
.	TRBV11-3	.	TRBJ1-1	TGTGCCAGCAGCCAAAAGGCCGGGAAAGCTTTCTTT	CASSQKAGKAFF
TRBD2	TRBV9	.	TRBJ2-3	TGTGCCAGCAGCGTAGCCACGGCCTCTAGCGGCCGTTTGACAGATACGCAGTATTTT	CASSVATASSGRLTDTQYF
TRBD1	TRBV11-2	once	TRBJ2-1	TGTGCCAGCAGCTTGGGGGACAGGGGACACAATGAGCAGTTCTTC	CASSLGDRGHNEQFF
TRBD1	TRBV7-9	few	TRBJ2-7	TGTGCCAGCAGGCCTTCGACAGGGGGCTCCTACGAGCAGTACTTC	CASRPSTGGSYEQYF
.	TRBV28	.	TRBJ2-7	TGTGCCAGCAGTTTAGTCCGGGAGTATCACGAGCAGTACTTC	CASSLVREYHEQYF
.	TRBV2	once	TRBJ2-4	TGTGCCAGCAGTGAAGCCACGCGGTGGGGAAACATTCAGTACTTC	CASSEATRWGNIQYF
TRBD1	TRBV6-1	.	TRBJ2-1	TGTGCCAGCATTGTAAGACAGGGGTCACCGGCTGAGCAGTTCTTC	CASIVRQGSPAEQFF
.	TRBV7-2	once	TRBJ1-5	TGTGCCAGCAGCTTAGGTGTCGGGTCCCAGCATTTT	CASSLGVGSQHF
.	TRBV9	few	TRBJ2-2	TGTGCCAGCAGCGCCAAGGGGGGAGCGAACACCGGGGAGCTGTTTTTT	CASSAKGGANTGELFF
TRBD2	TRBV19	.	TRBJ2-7	TGTGCCAGTAGTGGTCCTGCGGGAGGGCCTAAGTACGAGCAGTACTTC	CASSGPAGGPKYEQYF
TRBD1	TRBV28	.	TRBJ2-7	TGTGCCAGCAGTCGGGACAGGATCAGCTCCTACGAGCAGTACTTC	CASSRDRISSYEQYF
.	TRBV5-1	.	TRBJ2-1	TGCGCCAGCAGCTTGGTTCAGGCTGAGCAGTTCTTC	CASSLVQAEQFF
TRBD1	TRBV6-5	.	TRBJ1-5	TGTGCCAGCAGACGGATGGGACAGGGCAATCAGCCCCAGCATTTT	CASRRMGQGNQPQHF
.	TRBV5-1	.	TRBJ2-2	TGCGCCAGCAGCCCCGGCCGCGCTTCGAACACCGGGGAGCTGTTTTTT	CASSPGRASNTGELFF
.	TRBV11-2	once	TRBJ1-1	TGTGCCAGCAGCTTAATAGGGTACAACACTGAAGCTTTCTTT	CASSLIGYNTEAFF